Presented here are 26 T cell receptor beta chains from one specimen sequenced in a study of blood T cell repertoires in COVID-19. The data were produced by immunoSEQ multiplex PCR, yet TCRdb's version contains in-frame clones alone and is incomplete. Of 450,000 to 500,000 clones listed, roughly 87% are singletons. The specimen sequenced was PBMCs or T cells enriched from blood (not recorded which). These TCRs come from a woman aged 18 to 35 who had recovered from COVID-19.

The chain recombines TRBV7-9 with TRBJ2-7; TRBD1 is a possible D gene (9 bases). V was shortened by 5 bases and J by 4 bases, with 21 bases between the two germline ends. Germline values: CDR1 SEHNR, CDR2 FQNEAQ (reference sequence). CDR3 length: 16 amino acids. The CDR3 protein is CASSPGGTGYGYEQYF. The CDR3, as DNA: TGTGCCAGCAGCCCGGGGGGGACAGGGTATGGTTACGAGCAGTACTTC.

The V and J genes are TRBV6-5 and TRBJ1-1; D might be TRBD1 (6 bases). The CDR3 is 12 amino acids. V was trimmed by 6 bases and J by 8 bases, leaving 13 bases between them. The germline CDR1 and CDR2 sequences are MNHEY and SVGAGI. Here the CDR3 reads CASRGPQGEAFF. The CDR3 DNA follows: TGTGCCAGCAGAGGACCCCAGGGGGAAGCTTTCTTT.

V gene TRBV5-5 combines with J gene TRBJ1-2; TRBD1 is a possible D gene (6 bases). The CDR3 loop spans 12 amino acids. Germline CDR1 reads SGHKS; CDR2 reads YYEKEE (reference sequence). V lost 5 bases and J 5 bases, leaving 10 bases between the germline ends. CDR3 nucleotide sequence: TGTGCCAGCAGTATGGACAGATATGGCTACACCTTC. This codes for CASSMDRYGYTF.

The V call is TRBV28, the J call TRBJ2-5; TRBD2 matches at 10 bases. The germline CDR1 and CDR2 sequences are MDHEN and SYDVKM. Unmatched junction bases numbered 5, after V lost 6 bases and J lost 1 base. The CDR3 is 15 amino acids. The CDR3 sequence is CASRALAGVQETQYF. The CDR3 DNA is TGTGCCAGCAGGGCTCTAGCGGGGGTCCAAGAGACCCAGTACTTC.

This chain connects TRBV29-1 to TRBJ1-2; D possibly corresponds to TRBD1 (5 bases). Germline V gene lookup returns CDR1 SQVTM and CDR2 ANQGSEA. V was clipped by 8 bases and J by 6 bases, with 19 bases between them. This CDR3 has 13 amino acids. The CDR3 sequence: CSTRRGLLNGYTF. CDR3 coding DNA: TGCAGCACACGGAGGGGACTCTTAAATGGCTACACCTTC. Drawing the rest from reference TRBV29-1 and TRBJ1-2, the complete variable domain is SAVISQKPSRDICQRGTSLTIQCQVDSQVTMMFWYRQQPGQSLTLIATANQGSEATYESGFVIDKFPISRPNLTFSTLTVSNMSPEDSSIYLCSTRRGLLNGYTFGSGTRLTVV.

The V gene is TRBV30, the J gene TRBJ1-1; D perhaps matches TRBD1 (5 bases). There are 11 residues in the CDR3. V lost 6 bases, J lost 3 bases, and 8 bases lay in between. Germline V lookup: CDR1 GTSNPN, CDR2 SVGIG (reference sequence). CDR3 bases: TGTGCCTGTCGACAGTACACTGAAGCTTTCTTT. This codes for CACRQYTEAFF.

The chain uses TRBV5-1 and TRBJ2-3; TRBD1 aligns across 9 bases. Germline V gives CDR1 SGHRS, CDR2 YFSETQ. This CDR3 contains 16 residues. The J segment lost 6 bases and the V segment lost 0 bases, leaving 8 bases of the junction unmatched. DNA for the CDR3: TGCGCCAGCAGCTTGGCCGTGGACAGGGGCGTTGATACGCAGTATTTT. It codes for CASSLAVDRGVDTQYF.

The chain has TRBV5-1 and TRBJ2-1; the D gene is possibly TRBD2 (7 bases). This CDR3 contains 16 residues. Trimming left V 1 base short and J 3 bases short, with 14 bases between. Germline values: CDR1 SGHRS, CDR2 YFSETQ. Here the CDR3 reads CASSLSSGGGYNEQFF. CDR3 in DNA: TGCGCCAGCAGCTTGTCGTCGGGGGGCGGCTACAATGAGCAGTTCTTC.

CDR3 DNA: TGTGCCTGGAGTTTAGCGGGGGGGCAAGCGAACACCGGGGAGCTGTTTTTT. It translates to CAWSLAGGQANTGELFF. The V call is TRBV30, the J call TRBJ2-2, with 11 positions matching TRBD2. V dropped 2 bases and J dropped 0; count of bases not matched to a gene: 5. The V gene's germline CDR1 is GTSNPN and CDR2 SVGIG (reference sequence). The CDR3 is 17 amino acids.

The V gene is TRBV9, the J gene TRBJ1-5; TRBD1 aligns across 7 bases. V was clipped by 0 bases and J by 7 bases; unmatched bases: 10. The CDR3 has 16 residues. Germline-derived CDR1 and CDR2 are SGDLS and YYNGEE. As DNA, the CDR3 is TGTGCCAGCAGCGTAGTTACAGGGGTCGGACGGCAGCCCCAGCATTTT. Its translation: CASSVVTGVGRQPQHF.

The chain employs TRBV11-2 and TRBJ1-2; 12 bases align to TRBD1. V shed 4 bases and J 6 bases; nucleotides not matched to a gene: 12. Germline V gene lookup returns CDR1 SGHAT and CDR2 FQNNGV. This CDR3 contains 17 residues. CDR3 amino acids: CASSSTGGQGASHGYTF. The CDR3 DNA is TGTGCCAGCAGCTCGACCGGGGGACAGGGGGCGAGTCATGGCTACACCTTC.

J is TRBJ2-4 and V is TRBV5-1; the D gene is possibly TRBD2 (5 bases). This CDR3 has 15 residues. Trimming shortened V by 0 bases and J by 8 bases, and 15 bases separated the two germline ends. The germline gives CDR1 SGHRS, CDR2 YFSETQ. CDR3 nucleotides: TGCGCCAGCAGCTTGGCAACGGGGTATTGGGACATTCAGTACTTC. Its protein product is CASSLATGYWDIQYF.

Remarks on this clone: This sample also contains other DNA sequences that code for the same CDR3. V and J are TRBV7-7 and TRBJ2-5; 8 positions agree with TRBD1. Trimming at V came to 1 base and at J to 5 bases, leaving 0 bases not matched to a gene. The CDR3 length is 13 residues. Germline CDR1 is SSHAT and CDR2 is FNYEAQ (reference sequence). The CDR3 nucleotides read TGTGCCAGCAGCTTAGGACAGGGGGAGACCCAGTACTTC. It codes for CASSLGQGETQYF.

This sequence joins TRBV7-9 and TRBJ2-5; perhaps TRBD1 as D (5 bases). Trimming shortened V by 4 bases and J by 4 bases, and 22 bases separated the two germline ends. In germline, CDR1 is SEHNR, CDR2 FQNEAQ (reference sequence). The CDR3 loop spans 17 amino acids. This CDR3 reads CASSSLGKQGIGETQYF. CDR3 sequence (DNA): TGTGCCAGCAGCTCCTTGGGAAAGCAGGGCATCGGAGAGACCCAGTACTTC.

The rearrangement links TRBV5-6 to TRBJ2-3; no clear D gene. Germline V gene data show CDR1 as SGHDT and CDR2 as YYEEEE. The V end was cut by 1 base, the J end by 1 base, with 4 bases between. This CDR3 has 13 residues. CDR3 amino acids: CASSLSGTDTQYF. Written as DNA, the CDR3 is TGTGCCAGCAGCTTGTCAGGCACAGATACGCAGTATTTT.

The V call is TRBV3-1 (or the pseudogene TRBV3-2), the J call TRBJ1-6; D gene ambiguous. The germline V gene encodes CDR1 LGHDT and CDR2 YNNKEL (reference sequence). The CDR3 length is 15 residues. V lost 1 base to trimming and J lost 8 bases, with 12 bases between them. The CDR3 DNA is TGTGCCAGCAGCCAAGGGTGGGTCGGGGATTCACCCCTCCACTTT. It yields the protein CASSQGWVGDSPLHF.

V gene TRBV6-2 or TRBV6-3 combines with J gene TRBJ2-7, with a tentative D call TRBD1 (6 bases). Germline V gives CDR1 MNHEY, CDR2 SVGEGT. This CDR3 comprises 14 residues. Trimming shortened V by 4 bases and J by 2 bases, and 12 bases separated the two germline ends. The DNA of the CDR3 is TGTGCCAGCAGTTTCCTACAGGGTACCTACGAGCAGTACTTC. Its protein product is CASSFLQGTYEQYF.

This chain links TRBV2 with TRBJ1-6; no clear D gene. Trimming removed 3 bases from V and 10 bases from J, with 16 bases in between. The V gene's germline CDR1 is SNHLY and CDR2 FYNNEI. This CDR3 is built from 15 residues. In DNA form, the CDR3 reads TGTGCCAGCAGTGATCCTCATTGGCGGGGATCACCCCTCCACTTT. This translates into CASSDPHWRGSPLHF.

The chain employs TRBV5-1 and TRBJ2-2; D possibly corresponds to TRBD2 (5 bases). The ends were cut back, 6 bases at V and 6 bases at J, with 15 bases in the middle. The V gene's germline CDR1 is SGHRS and CDR2 YFSETQ. This CDR3 has 14 residues. The CDR3 DNA reads as TGCGCCAGCAAGGGCGGGTCACCGTCCGGGGAGCTGTTTTTT. Translating gives CASKGGSPSGELFF.

The chain combines TRBV25-1 with TRBJ2-5, with TRBD1 as a possible D gene (5 bases). V shed 3 bases and J shed 1 base, with 15 bases lying between them. The CDR3 length is 16 residues. The germline V gene has CDR1 MGHDK and CDR2 SYGVNS. As DNA, the CDR3 is TGTGCCAGCAGTGACTCAGCAGGGCCCAGCCAAGAGACCCAGTACTTC. Translated: CASSDSAGPSQETQYF.

This chain joins TRBV18 and TRBJ1-2, with 8 bases aligning to TRBD1. The CDR3 is made up of 18 amino acids. V lost 0 bases and J lost 3; bases outside the gene matches: 12. CDR1 is KGHSH and CDR2 is LQKENI in the germline V gene. As DNA, the CDR3 is TGTGCCAGCTCACCACCCAGAGGACAGGGAATTGAGGACTATGGCTACACCTTC. Protein product: CASSPPRGQGIEDYGYTF.

On this clone: The same CDR3 can be traced to other DNA sequences in this sample. This sequence joins TRBV30 and TRBJ2-7; 10 positions match TRBD1. With V trimmed by 0 bases and J by 2 bases, 1 base remained unmatched. This CDR3 contains 14 residues. From germline, CDR1 is GTSNPN and CDR2 SVGIG (reference sequence). CDR3 region: CAWSVGTGAYEQYF. The CDR3 DNA follows: TGTGCCTGGAGTGTAGGGACAGGGGCCTACGAGCAGTACTTC.

The rearrangement links TRBV5-1 to TRBJ1-6; the match to TRBD1 covers 8 bases. Germline assignment: CDR1 SGHRS and CDR2 YFSETQ. Losses at the gene ends were 1 base for V and 5 bases for J; bases not matched to a gene: 5. This CDR3 has 16 residues. CDR3 loop: CASSLRTGGNNSPLHF. The DNA for the CDR3 is TGCGCCAGCAGCTTGAGAACAGGGGGGAATAATTCACCCCTCCACTTT.

The chain carries TRBV12-5 and TRBJ1-6; D is possibly TRBD1 (5 bases). The CDR3 runs 14 residues. The germline gives CDR1 LGHNT, CDR2 FRNRAP. Trimming shortened V by 2 bases and J by 9 bases, and 11 bases separated the two germline ends. CDR3 sequence: CASGLQGMGSPLHF. In DNA form, the CDR3 reads TGTGCTAGTGGTTTGCAGGGTATGGGTTCACCCCTCCACTTT.

V usage is TRBV18 and J usage is TRBJ2-7; TRBD2 matches at 8 bases. V lost 1 base and J lost 6; bases outside the gene matches: 2. This CDR3 is 13 amino acids long. The germline V gene encodes CDR1 KGHSH and CDR2 LQKENI. The CDR3 loop reads CASSPQSGGEQYF. CDR3 nucleotide sequence: TGTGCCAGCTCACCACAAAGCGGGGGCGAGCAGTACTTC.

The chain employs TRBV28 and TRBJ2-7; no definite D call. The CDR3 loop spans 13 amino acids. Germline V gives CDR1 MDHEN, CDR2 SYDVKM. V was cut by 2 bases and J by 5 bases, with 10 bases left in between. Written as DNA, the CDR3 is TGTGCCAGCAGTTTAGCCGGCGGAGACGAGCAGTACTTC. Amino acids: CASSLAGGDEQYF.